This T cell receptor beta chain was retrieved from a study of blood T cell repertoires in COVID-19. In the study overall: Samples taken during acute and convalescent COVID-19 were collected in the United States, Italy and Spain.

Assay used: immunoSEQ multiplex PCR; TCRdb lists only in-frame clones, some missing. The sample has about 300,000 clones; almost 90% are singletons. Germline CDR1 and CDR2: MDHEN and SYDVKM. The CDR3 covers 19 residues. With V trimmed by 5 bases and J by 2 bases, 11 bases remained unmatched. The clonotype was recovered from a woman under 30 with acute COVID-19. The chain joins TRBV28 to TRBJ2-1; 14 bases are a match to TRBD2. What was sequenced was PBMCs or T cells enriched from blood (not recorded which). CDR3 DNA: TGTGCCAGCAGTCTCTTTCCTGGGACTAGCGGGAGTGCCTACAATGAGCAGTTCTTC. This codes for CASSLFPGTSGSAYNEQFF.